This TCR beta chain was sequenced for a study of CXCR3-negative and CXCR3-positive naive CD8 T cells. Overall study findings and caveats: Relative to CXCR3-negative naive cells, CXCR3-positive naive cells had more hydrophobic TRB CDR3s. Similar levels of surface CD5 were seen between naive subsets; TCR strength was inferred from TRB CDR3 properties. Comparably high diversity was seen in both naive subsets, and much lower diversity in memory CD8+ cells. CXCR3-negative and CXCR3-positive naive cells shared comparable TRBV-TRBJ usage, but memory cells did not.

A note on this clonotype: What it binds is not known.

CD45RO-CCR7+CD27+CD95- cells counted as naive CD8+ T cells. Germline assignment: CDR1 LGHDT and CDR2 YNNKEL (reference sequence). The length of the CDR3 is 13 residues. Carrying UMI labels, the TRB cDNA libraries were prepared through 5' RACE. From its re-call of the 5' RACE reads, TCRdb lists each CDR3 protein once, without DNA. The sample's table shows over 150,000 distinct CDR3 sequences. The receptor's source is a human donor in good health. Some clones in this sample may be carry-over from other donors' samples. The V call is TRBV3-1, the J call TRBJ1-1. The sample was naive CXCR3+ CD8+ T cells from blood. Subset meaning: CD45RO-CCR7+CD27+CD95- naive CD8+ T cells expressing CXCR3 (TNR3+). This CDR3 reads CASSQDVFAEAFF.